The 13 T cell receptor beta chains below all came from one sample that was sequenced in a study of T cell responses to AZD1222 COVID-19 vaccine. Repertoires were generated with immunoSEQ multiplex PCR, while TCRdb's copy carries only in-frame clones and drops some. The sample includes over 85,000 clones, 85% to 90% of them seen just once. This specimen consisted of peripheral blood, obtained on day 0 of AZD1222 vaccination. The receptors come from an adult in good health.

The J gene is TRBJ2-1, the V gene TRBV5-4; 12 nucleotides align to TRBD2. The CDR3 contains 15 residues. CDR1 and CDR2 (germline): SGHNT, YYREEE (reference sequence). Trimming removed 4 bases from V and 7 bases from J; junction bases left unmatched: 6. The CDR3 sequence is CASSKGLAGTNEQFF. CDR3 DNA: TGTGCCAGCAGCAAGGGACTAGCGGGCACTAATGAGCAGTTCTTC. The full variable domain, completed using reference TRBV5-4 and TRBJ2-1, is ETGVTQSPTHLIKTRGQQVTLRCSSQSGHNTVSWYQQALGQGPQFIFQYYREEENGRGNFPPRFSGLQFPNYSSELNVNALELDDSALYLCASSKGLAGTNEQFFGPGTRLTVL.

The chain carries TRBV10-3 and TRBJ1-2, with D tentatively TRBD1 (6 bases). The CDR3 has 15 residues. V lost 0 bases, J lost 8 bases, and 16 bases lay in between. Germline loops: CDR1 ENHRY, CDR2 SYGVKD. Here the CDR3 reads CAISESSRQGKGYTF. Here the CDR3 DNA reads TGTGCCATCAGTGAGTCGAGTCGCCAGGGGAAGGGCTACACCTTC.

The V and J genes are TRBV5-5 and TRBJ2-3; D is possibly TRBD2 (5 bases). The CDR3 has 14 residues. V was pared by 0 bases and J by 2 bases, with 7 bases between. The germline V gene encodes CDR1 SGHKS and CDR2 YYEKEE (reference sequence). The CDR3 DNA reads TGTGCCAGCAGCTTGGGGGAGCCCACAGATACGCAGTATTTT. Its translation is CASSLGEPTDTQYF. The whole variable domain, filled in from reference TRBV5-5 and TRBJ2-3, reads DAGVTQSPTHLIKTRGQQVTLRCSPISGHKSVSWYQQVLGQGPQFIFQYYEKEERGRGNFPDRFSARQFPNYSSELNVNALLLGDSALYLCASSLGEPTDTQYFGPGTRLTVL.

The genes are TRBV6-6 and TRBJ2-1; 11 positions match TRBD1. This CDR3 contains 15 residues. Germline CDR1 is MNHNY and CDR2 is SVGAGI (reference sequence). After removal of 0 bases from V and 8 bases from J, the junction contained 3 bases not matched to a gene. For the CDR3, the DNA is TGTGCCAGCAGTTACTCGGGACAGGGGGTAGATGAGCAGTTCTTC. Its translation is CASSYSGQGVDEQFF.

V gene TRBV5-1 combines with J gene TRBJ2-7; D tentatively fits TRBD1 or TRBD2 (6 bases each). CDR1 and CDR2 (germline): SGHRS, YFSETQ. Between the trimmed V and J ends, which lost 2 bases and 0 bases, there was a span of 12 bases. The CDR3 spans 15 residues. The CDR3 DNA reads as TGCGCCAGCAGCTTAGGCGGGACAAACTCCTACGAGCAGTACTTC. Translation gives CASSLGGTNSYEQYF.

The chain joins TRBV5-4 to TRBJ2-5; a weak D match, TRBD2 (5 bases). Deletions cut 4 bases from V and 2 bases from J, with 18 bases between. The CDR3 consists of 16 residues. Germline V gives CDR1 SGHNT, CDR2 YYREEE (reference sequence). CDR3 in amino acids: CASSHPGLSSQETQYF. The CDR3, as DNA: TGTGCCAGCAGCCATCCAGGACTGTCCTCTCAAGAGACCCAGTACTTC.

This clone has just one count. The chain couples TRBV7-3 to TRBJ1-6; tentatively, D is TRBD1 (5 bases). CDR1 and CDR2 (germline): SGHTA, FQGTGA. This CDR3 contains 14 residues. The V end lost 2 bases, the J end lost 7 bases, and 9 bases lay between the germline ends. Written as DNA, the CDR3 is TGTGCCAGCAGCTTATATGGGGGAAATTCACCCCTCCACTTT. Protein product: CASSLYGGNSPLHF. The entire variable domain, with the rest obtained from reference TRBV7-3 and TRBJ1-6, is as follows: GAGVSQTPSNKVTEKGKYVELRCDPISGHTALYWYRQSLGQGPEFLIYFQGTGAADDSGLPNDRFFAVRPEGSVSTLKIQRTERGDSAVYLCASSLYGGNSPLHFGNGTRLTVT.

The gene calls are TRBV6-5 and TRBJ2-1; 7 bases map to TRBD2. The CDR3 has 15 amino acids. Trimming removed 6 bases from V and 6 bases from J; junction bases left unmatched: 11. Germline CDR1 is MNHEY and CDR2 is SVGAGI. The CDR3 nucleotides are TGTGCCAGCAGACCCCAAGGGACTATACCCAATGAGCAGTTCTTC. Amino acids: CASRPQGTIPNEQFF.

V and J are TRBV3-1 (or the pseudogene TRBV3-2) and TRBJ2-7, with D perhaps matching TRBD2 (6 bases). This CDR3 is built from 13 residues. Looked up from germline, CDR1 is LGHDT and CDR2 is YNNKEL (reference sequence). Trimming took off 0 bases at V and 7 bases at J, with 10 bases between the two ends. DNA for the CDR3: TGTGCCAGCAGCCAAGACGGAGGGGAAGAGCAGTACTTC. It specifies CASSQDGGEEQYF.

The chain recombines TRBV27 with TRBJ1-2; D remains unclear. Germline values: CDR1 MNHEY, CDR2 SMNVEV (reference sequence). This CDR3 has 13 amino acids. Deletions cut 7 bases from V and 7 bases from J, with 16 bases between. The CDR3 DNA reads as TGTGCCAGCACCAATCCGGGATATAGTGGCTACACCTTC. This translates into CASTNPGYSGYTF.

The chain has TRBV10-3 and TRBJ1-1; 8 bases fit TRBD1. Looked up from germline, CDR1 is ENHRY and CDR2 is SYGVKD. The CDR3 consists of 15 residues. J lost 4 bases, V lost 7 bases, and 11 bases had no gene match. The CDR3 nucleotides are TGTGCCATCATGAGTCCAGGGGGCGGGAGCACTGAAGCTTTCTTT. This sequence encodes CAIMSPGGGSTEAFF.

This chain joins TRBV27 and TRBJ2-5; 13 bases line up with TRBD2. The CDR3 sequence is 15 residues long. V dropped 8 bases and J dropped 5; count of bases not matched to a gene: 8. From germline, CDR1 is MNHEY and CDR2 SMNVEV (reference sequence). CDR3 region: CASSLAGGGGETQYF. DNA for the CDR3: TGTGCCAGCTCACTAGCGGGAGGGGGAGGGGAGACCCAGTACTTC.

CDR3 amino acids: CASSEAIRGGGAQHF. The CDR3 coding sequence is TGTGCCAGCAGTGAAGCCATACGGGGAGGTGGAGCCCAGCATTTT. J is TRBJ1-5 and V is TRBV6-1; unclear D gene. This CDR3 spans 15 amino acids. The germline CDR1 and CDR2 sequences are MNHNS and SASEGT. The V and J ends lost 0 bases and 11 bases respectively, with 17 bases between them.